What follows are 20 T cell receptor beta chains derived from one specimen sequenced in a study of regulatory T cells in long-lasting Graves disease. In building TCR beta libraries, iRepertoire HTBI primers were used together with Arm-PCR of CDR3 regions. TCRdb re-derived calls from the multiplex PCR reads in MiXCR, one entry per CDR3 protein. Among approximately 540,000 distinct CDR3 sequences listed, approximately 12% were seen once. As to time point: newly diagnosed GD, antithyroid drugs for less than 3 months. TCR sequences were obtained from RNA taken from PBMCs. This same sample was also part of a study on T cells in Graves' hyperthyroidism and ophthalmopathy.

The sequencing used peripheral blood mononuclear cells (PBMCs), collected at new diagnosis, from a patient treated with antithyroid drugs. These receptor sequences come from a woman aged 30 to 39 with Graves disease.

This clonotype was seen many times. This chain connects TRBV11-3 to TRBJ2-1; 8 nucleotides align to TRBD2. Trimming at V came to 1 base and at J to 4 bases, leaving 3 bases not matched to a gene. CDR3 length: 15 amino acids. The germline CDR1 and CDR2 sequences are SGHNT and YENEEA. CDR3: CASSLVASGYNEQFF. CDR3 DNA: TGTGCCAGCAGCTTAGTGGCTAGCGGGTACAATGAGCAGTTCTTC.

The table lists this clonotype with many counts. The chain uses TRBV30 and TRBJ1-5, with TRBD1 as a possible D gene (5 bases). Deletions cut 2 bases from V and 4 bases from J, with 15 bases between. Germline values: CDR1 GTSNPN, CDR2 SVGIG (reference sequence). The CDR3 loop spans 15 amino acids. CDR3 region: CAWSLGLGGNQPQHF. DNA of the CDR3: TGTGCCTGGAGTCTTGGGCTTGGGGGTAATCAGCCCCAGCATTTT.

This chain joins TRBV27 and TRBJ2-2; 8 positions match TRBD2. V was clipped by 3 bases and J by 6 bases; unmatched bases: 9. The germline V gene has CDR1 MNHEY and CDR2 SMNVEV (reference sequence). This CDR3 contains 16 residues. CDR3 sequence reads: CASSFGLAWIAGELFF. In DNA, the CDR3 is TGTGCCAGCAGTTTTGGACTAGCCTGGATCGCCGGGGAGCTGTTTTTT.

This clonotype was detected only a few times. This sequence joins TRBV18 and TRBJ1-3; D is ambiguous. Between the trimmed V and J ends, which lost 3 bases and 0 bases, there was a span of 18 bases. Per germline, CDR1 KGHSH and CDR2 LQKENI. CDR3 size: 18 residues. The CDR3 region is CASSPLFSLRTSGNTIYF. DNA for the CDR3: TGTGCCAGCTCACCCCTCTTTTCCCTCCGCACCTCTGGAAACACCATATATTTT.

The chain carries TRBV4-1 and TRBJ2-3, with 9 bases fitting TRBD2. The CDR3 is made up of 17 amino acids. CDR1 is MGHRA and CDR2 is YSYEKL in the germline V gene. V lost 4 bases to trimming and J lost 2 bases; unmatched junction nucleotides: 10. The CDR3 nucleotides read TGCGCCAGCAGCCCGGGCCCACTAGCGGGTTCCACAGATACGCAGTATTTT. Protein product: CASSPGPLAGSTDTQYF.

This clonotype was seen repeatedly, ten times or more. This rearrangement joins TRBV3-1 to TRBJ2-7; D not resolved. This CDR3 has 14 amino acids. Trimming shortened V by 1 base and J by 7 bases, and 14 bases separated the two germline ends. CDR1 and CDR2 from the germline V gene are LGHDT and YNNKEL (reference sequence). The CDR3 nucleotides are TGTGCCAGCAGCCAAGGACCTTCTAAAAGGGAGCAGTACTTC. Its protein is CASSQGPSKREQYF.

This clonotype was picked up one time. The rearrangement links TRBV2 to TRBJ2-5; 9 bases fit TRBD2. Losses at the gene ends were 5 bases for V and 5 bases for J; bases not matched to a gene: 15. The CDR3 extends over 17 amino acids. CDR1 is SNHLY, CDR2 FYNNEI, per germline. The CDR3 DNA reads TGTGCCAGCAGTTACTCGGCTAGCGGGATGCCAGGGGAGACCCAGTACTTC. Translated, it gives CASSYSASGMPGETQYF.

The genes are TRBV2 and TRBJ1-1; D gene ambiguous. This CDR3 is 14 amino acids long. Germline V gene data show CDR1 as SNHLY and CDR2 as FYNNEI. The V gene lost 0 bases and the J gene lost 6 bases, with 11 bases spanning the gap. The CDR3 sequence: CASSEALSGAEAFF. CDR3 nucleotide sequence: TGTGCCAGCAGTGAAGCGCTGTCGGGCGCTGAAGCTTTCTTT. Filled out from reference TRBV2 and TRBJ1-1, the complete variable domain reads EPEVTQTPSHQVTQMGQEVILRCVPISNHLYFYWYRQILGQKVEFLVSFYNNEISEKSEIFDDQFSVERPDGSNFTLKIRSTKLEDSAMYFCASSEALSGAEAFFGQGTRLTVV.

This clonotype was seen at least ten times. J is TRBJ2-1 and V is TRBV10-3, with TRBD2 as a possible D gene (6 bases). This CDR3 comprises 15 residues. The V gene's germline CDR1 is ENHRY and CDR2 SYGVKD. Trimming removed 7 bases at V and 1 base at J, with 14 bases between. The CDR3 loop reads CAIKAEGLSYNEQFF. CDR3 nucleotides: TGTGCCATCAAAGCGGAGGGGCTTTCCTACAATGAGCAGTTCTTC.

This clonotype was counted many times. The chain links TRBV12-3 or TRBV12-4 to TRBJ2-1; TRBD1 matches 8 bases. This CDR3 is built from 18 residues. V dropped 6 bases and J dropped 9; count of bases not matched to a gene: 22. Here the CDR3 reads CASSPRSAGTGAWGEQFF. For the CDR3, the DNA is TGTGCCAGCAGCCCAAGATCCGCCGGGACAGGAGCATGGGGTGAGCAGTTCTTC.

This clonotype was seen only a few times. The chain carries TRBV18 and TRBJ2-7; 9 bases map to TRBD2. The CDR3 sequence is 15 residues long. Germline V gene data show CDR1 as KGHSH and CDR2 as LQKENI. J gave up 4 bases and V 3 bases, and 7 bases lay outside the gene matches. The CDR3 region is CASSPGLSGSYEQYF. The CDR3 bases are TGTGCCAGCTCACCGGGGCTTAGCGGGAGTTACGAGCAGTACTTC.

V and J are TRBV9 and TRBJ2-1, with a possible D match to TRBD1 (5 bases). The CDR3 is 15 residues long. The germline V gene has CDR1 SGDLS and CDR2 YYNGEE. The V gene lost 1 base and the J gene lost 2 bases, with 10 bases spanning the gap. CDR3 nucleotides: TGTGCCAGCAGCGTAAACAGGCGACCCTACAATGAGCAGTTCTTC. As protein: CASSVNRRPYNEQFF.

The chain recombines TRBV9 with TRBJ1-1; no reliable D call. Germline values: CDR1 SGDLS, CDR2 YYNGEE. The CDR3 contains 14 residues. Trimming left V 1 base short and J 3 bases short, with 10 bases between. CDR3 region: CASSVTYGDTEAFF. The CDR3 nucleotides read TGTGCCAGCAGCGTAACCTACGGGGACACTGAAGCTTTCTTT.

This clonotype turned up a few times. J is TRBJ2-4 and V is TRBV3-1, with no clear D. V was clipped by 3 bases and J by 6 bases, with 12 bases between them. Germline assignment: CDR1 LGHDT and CDR2 YNNKEL (reference sequence). This CDR3 has 14 residues. CDR3 amino acids: CASSQNSGPNIQYF. The CDR3 DNA reads TGTGCCAGCAGCCAGAACAGTGGGCCAAACATTCAGTACTTC.

This clonotype was seen a few times. The chain links TRBV19 to TRBJ2-1; weak D call: TRBD2 (6 bases). CDR1 LNHDA and CDR2 SQIVND come from the germline V gene (reference sequence). The CDR3 loop spans 14 amino acids. Deletions cut 6 bases from V and 3 bases from J, with 12 bases between. The CDR3 here is CASSLPEGYNEQFF. The CDR3 nucleotides read TGTGCCAGTAGCCTTCCGGAGGGCTACAATGAGCAGTTCTTC.

As for this clonotype: This may be a read error, as it is one base from a much larger clone. This chain links TRBV7-9 with TRBJ2-6; no definite D call. The CDR3 is 15 amino acids. Germline V gives CDR1 SEHNR, CDR2 FQNEAQ (reference sequence). The CDR3: CVSSLLSAGANVLTF. The CDR3 DNA sequence: TGTGTCAGCAGCTTACTATCAGCTGGGGCCAACGTCCTGACTTTC.

This clonotype was observed many times. The J gene is TRBJ1-6, the V gene TRBV28, with D tentatively TRBD1 (6 bases). CDR1 MDHEN and CDR2 SYDVKM come from the germline V gene. Trimming stripped 8 bases from V and 10 bases from J, with 15 bases between. The CDR3 spans 13 residues. The DNA of the CDR3 is TGTGCCAGCGGGGGGCGGGAGGGATCACCCCTCCACTTT. It translates to CASGGREGSPLHF.

The gene calls are TRBV20-1 and TRBJ2-1, with 7 bases aligning to TRBD2. The CDR3 loop spans 13 amino acids. Germline V CDR1 and CDR2: DFQATT, SNEGSKA (reference sequence). V trimming: 8 bases; J trimming: 9 bases; junction bases outside the gene matches: 13. CDR3 amino acids: CSLGAGEAGEQFF. CDR3 nucleotides: TGCAGTCTCGGGGCGGGAGAGGCTGGTGAGCAGTTCTTC.

This clonotype was recorded many times. The chain is built from TRBV12-3 or TRBV12-4 and TRBJ2-7, with 12 positions matching TRBD2. The CDR3 consists of 17 residues. V lost 5 bases to trimming and J lost 2 bases; unmatched junction nucleotides: 10. CDR3 region: CASSPFRTSGNPYEQYF. DNA of the CDR3: TGTGCCAGCAGTCCATTCCGGACTAGCGGGAACCCCTACGAGCAGTACTTC.

This clonotype was recorded many times. The chain uses TRBV29-1 and TRBJ2-7, with D unclear. The CDR3 length is 13 residues. V lost 5 bases, J lost 2 bases, and 13 bases lay in between. CDR1 is SQVTM, CDR2 ANQGSEA, per germline. The CDR3 DNA sequence: TGCAGCGTTCAGCCCGCACTCGCCTACGAGCAGTACTTC. It yields the protein CSVQPALAYEQYF.